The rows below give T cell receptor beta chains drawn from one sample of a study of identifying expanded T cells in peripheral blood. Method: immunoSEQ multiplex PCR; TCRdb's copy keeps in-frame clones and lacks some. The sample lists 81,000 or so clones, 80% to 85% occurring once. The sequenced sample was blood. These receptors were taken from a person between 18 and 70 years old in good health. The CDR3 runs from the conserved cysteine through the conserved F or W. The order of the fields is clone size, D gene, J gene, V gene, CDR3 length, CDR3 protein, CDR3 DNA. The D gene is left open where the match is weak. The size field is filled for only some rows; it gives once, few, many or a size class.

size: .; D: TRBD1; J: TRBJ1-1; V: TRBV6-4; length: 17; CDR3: CASSQQGTYPGGTEAFF; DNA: TGTGCCAGCAGCCAACAGGGGACGTATCCTGGCGGCACTGAAGCTTTCTTT
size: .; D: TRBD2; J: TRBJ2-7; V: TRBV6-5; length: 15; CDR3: CASSFRLAGAYEQYF; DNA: TGTGCCAGCAGTTTCCGACTAGCGGGAGCCTACGAGCAGTACTTC
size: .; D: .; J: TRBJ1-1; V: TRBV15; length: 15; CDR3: CATSRSGGENTEAFF; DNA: TGTGCCACCAGCAGATCGGGGGGTGAGAACACTGAAGCTTTCTTT
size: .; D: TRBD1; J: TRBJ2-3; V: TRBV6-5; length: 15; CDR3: CASLRDRGSTDTQYF; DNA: TGTGCCAGCTTACGGGACAGGGGAAGCACAGATACGCAGTATTTT
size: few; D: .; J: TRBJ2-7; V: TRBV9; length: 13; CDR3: CASSVEDGYEQYF; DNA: TGTGCCAGCAGCGTAGAGGACGGTTACGAGCAGTACTTC
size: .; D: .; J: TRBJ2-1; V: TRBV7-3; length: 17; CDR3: CASSLGGGAGSYNEQFF; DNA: TGTGCCAGCAGCTTGGGTGGCGGGGCGGGCTCCTACAATGAGCAGTTCTTC
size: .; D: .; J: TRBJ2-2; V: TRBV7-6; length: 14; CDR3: CASSLIANTGELFF; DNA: TGTGCCAGCAGCTTAATAGCTAACACCGGGGAGCTGTTTTTT
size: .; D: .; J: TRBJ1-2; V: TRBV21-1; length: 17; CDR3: CASSKLWQGLFNYGYTF; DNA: TGTGCCAGCAGCAAATTGTGGCAGGGGCTTTTCAACTATGGCTACACCTTC
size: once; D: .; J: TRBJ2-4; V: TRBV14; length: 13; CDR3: CASSQVDFGIQYF; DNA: TGTGCCAGCAGCCAAGTGGATTTCGGCATTCAGTACTTC
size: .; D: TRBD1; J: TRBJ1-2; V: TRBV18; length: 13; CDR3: CASSAGQGTGYTF; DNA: TGTGCCAGCTCGGCCGGACAGGGGACCGGCTACACCTTC
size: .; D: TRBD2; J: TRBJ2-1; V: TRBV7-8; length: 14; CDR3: CASSSAGGPREQFF; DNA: TGTGCCAGCAGCTCAGCGGGAGGGCCACGTGAGCAGTTCTTC
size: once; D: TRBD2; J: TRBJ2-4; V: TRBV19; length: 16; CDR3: CASSTGLAGAKNIQYF; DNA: TGTGCCAGTAGTACGGGACTAGCGGGAGCCAAAAACATTCAGTACTTC
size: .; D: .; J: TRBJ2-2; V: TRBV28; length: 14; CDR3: CASSLRGVTGELFF; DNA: TGTGCCAGCAGCTTAAGGGGTGTCACCGGGGAGCTGTTTTTT
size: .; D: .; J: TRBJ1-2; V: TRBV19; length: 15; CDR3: CASSRTARDGYGYTF; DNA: TGTGCCAGTAGTCGGACTGCCAGGGATGGGTATGGCTACACCTTC
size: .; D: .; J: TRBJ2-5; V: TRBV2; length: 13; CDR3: CASSDFQSETQYF; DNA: TGTGCCAGCAGTGACTTTCAATCAGAGACCCAGTACTTC
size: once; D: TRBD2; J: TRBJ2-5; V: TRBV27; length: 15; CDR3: CASSLGPAGGETQYF; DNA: TGTGCCAGCAGTTTAGGCCCAGCGGGAGGGGAGACCCAGTACTTC
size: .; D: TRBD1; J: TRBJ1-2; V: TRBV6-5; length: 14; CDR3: CASSRTGAGYGYTF; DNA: TGTGCCAGCAGTCGGACAGGGGCTGGCTATGGCTACACCTTC
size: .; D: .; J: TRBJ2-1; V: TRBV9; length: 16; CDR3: CASSVEKGNSYNEQFF; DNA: TGTGCCAGCAGCGTTGAGAAGGGGAACTCCTACAATGAGCAGTTCTTC
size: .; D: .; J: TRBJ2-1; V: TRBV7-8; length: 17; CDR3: CASSSDRDGSSYNEQFF; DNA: TGTGCCAGCAGCTCCGACCGGGACGGAAGCTCCTACAATGAGCAGTTCTTC
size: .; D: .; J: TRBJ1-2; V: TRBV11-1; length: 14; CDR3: CASSSGTSGYGYTF; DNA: TGTGCCAGCAGCTCTGGGACTTCGGGATATGGCTACACCTTC
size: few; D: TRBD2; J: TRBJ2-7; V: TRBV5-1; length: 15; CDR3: CASSLEGLASYEQYF; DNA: TGCGCCAGCAGCTTGGAGGGACTAGCGTCCTACGAGCAGTACTTC
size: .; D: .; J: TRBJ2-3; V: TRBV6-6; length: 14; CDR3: CASTLGEATDTQYF; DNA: TGTGCCAGCACCCTCGGGGAGGCCACAGATACGCAGTATTTT
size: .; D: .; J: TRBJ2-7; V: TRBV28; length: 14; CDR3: CASSLSGFSYEQYF; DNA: TGTGCCAGCAGTTTATCAGGGTTCTCCTACGAGCAGTACTTC
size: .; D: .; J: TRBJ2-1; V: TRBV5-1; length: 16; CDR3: CASSLGDPGSYNEQFF; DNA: TGCGCCAGCAGCTTGGGAGACCCGGGCTCCTACAATGAGCAGTTCTTC
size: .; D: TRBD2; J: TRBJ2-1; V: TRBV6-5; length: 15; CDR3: CASSTSGSGSWEQFF; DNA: TGTGCCAGCAGTACTAGCGGGAGTGGGTCATGGGAGCAGTTCTTC
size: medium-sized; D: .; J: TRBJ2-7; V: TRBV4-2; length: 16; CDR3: CASSQDEGVGSGEQYF; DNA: TGTGCCAGCAGCCAAGATGAAGGGGTAGGGTCCGGCGAGCAGTACTTC
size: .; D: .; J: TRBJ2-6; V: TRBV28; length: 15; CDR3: CATSSGIPGANVLTF; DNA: TGTGCCACCAGCTCCGGCATACCTGGGGCCAACGTCCTGACTTTC